Listed below are T cell receptor beta chains from one sample, sequenced in a study of shared clonotypes between healthy human individuals. This table comes from immunoSEQ multiplex PCR, and its TCRdb copy is limited to in-frame clones, with some not included. The repertoire includes 2 million to 2.5 million clones, 85% to 95% of them detected once, and 0.13% sits in the top ten. Sequenced material: naive CD4+ T cells sorted from blood. The source is a man between 18 and 29 years old in good health. Each CDR3 is given with its conserved first and last residue. Each record gives: D gene, J gene, V gene, clone size, CDR3 protein, CDR3 DNA. D genes are given only for firm matches. Some rows mark clone size as missing; the rest say once, few, many or name a class of expanded clone.

TRBD2	TRBJ2-5	TRBV18	once	CASSPGLAEETQYF	TGTGCCAGCTCACCAGGACTAGCGGAAGAGACCCAGTACTTC
TRBD1	TRBJ1-5	TRBV5-6	-	CASSPEGGLTGGTQPQHF	TGTGCCAGCAGCCCGGAAGGGGGTTTGACAGGGGGCACTCAGCCCCAGCATTTT
-	TRBJ1-1	TRBV29-1	-	CSAQQKLAGSEAFF	TGCAGCGCCCAACAAAAACTAGCGGGAAGTGAAGCTTTCTTT
-	TRBJ2-3	TRBV5-6	-	CASSFRLSAADTQYF	TGTGCCAGCAGCTTTAGGCTCTCGGCCGCAGATACGCAGTATTTT
TRBD2	TRBJ2-7	TRBV10-3	-	CAIRGDGSYEQYF	TGTGCCATCCGGGGGGACGGCTCCTACGAGCAGTACTTC
TRBD2	TRBJ2-7	TRBV18	-	CASSTKNGLAGVEQYF	TGTGCCAGCTCAACCAAAAACGGACTAGCGGGAGTCGAGCAGTACTTC
TRBD2	TRBJ2-1	TRBV5-1	-	CASSLAGASGPDNEQFF	TGCGCCAGCAGCTTGGCCGGTGCTAGCGGACCCGACAATGAGCAGTTCTTC
-	TRBJ1-1	TRBV6-6	-	CASSYRKGEAFF	TGTGCCAGCAGTTATCGTAAGGGTGAAGCTTTCTTT
TRBD1	TRBJ1-2	TRBV28	-	CASSLVTGGYGYTF	TGTGCCAGCAGTTTGGTGACAGGGGGCTATGGCTACACCTTC
TRBD1	TRBJ1-4	TRBV10-2	-	CASSESITGGQKKTNEKLFF	TGCGCCAGCAGTGAGAGTATAACAGGGGGACAGAAGAAGACTAATGAAAAACTGTTTTTT
-	TRBJ2-2	TRBV11-2	-	CASRPGYGTGELFF	TGTGCCAGCAGACCCGGTTATGGGACCGGGGAGCTGTTTTTT
-	TRBJ1-1	TRBV10-3	-	CAISEWAAQSKGMNTEAFF	TGTGCCATCAGTGAGTGGGCGGCACAGTCCAAGGGTATGAACACTGAAGCTTTCTTT
TRBD1	TRBJ1-5	TRBV10-3	few	CAIGPGTGLPQHF	TGTGCCATCGGTCCCGGGACAGGGTTGCCCCAGCATTTT
-	TRBJ2-2	TRBV4-1	-	CASSQVWLVGGELFF	TGCGCCAGCAGCCAAGTGTGGCTAGTAGGCGGGGAGCTGTTTTTT
TRBD1	TRBJ1-5	TRBV2	-	CASSEAGQGGLGNQPQHF	TGTGCCAGCAGTGAAGCGGGACAGGGAGGATTGGGCAATCAGCCCCAGCATTTT
-	TRBJ2-7	TRBV6-1	-	CASSSRMVGSYEQYF	TGTGCCAGCAGCTCGAGGATGGTGGGCTCCTACGAGCAGTACTTC
-	TRBJ2-3	TRBV6-6	-	CASRPTGTTRTDTQYF	TGTGCCAGCAGACCCACCGGGACAACCCGCACAGATACGCAGTATTTT
-	TRBJ2-7	TRBV4-1	-	CASSPTGTLSYEQYF	TGCGCCAGCAGCCCGACAGGTACCCTCTCCTACGAGCAGTACTTC
TRBD2	TRBJ2-7	TRBV25-1	-	CASSVTGGRIEQYF	TGTGCCAGCAGTGTCACGGGGGGGCGTATCGAGCAGTACTTC
-	TRBJ2-2	TRBV6-1	once	CASSEPRGRDTGELFF	TGTGCCAGCAGTGAGCCTAGGGGAAGAGACACCGGGGAGCTGTTTTTT
TRBD2	TRBJ2-1	TRBV28	-	CASSTTSGRTMSSYNEQFF	TGTGCCAGCAGTACCACTAGCGGGAGGACCATGAGCTCCTACAATGAGCAGTTCTTC
-	TRBJ1-1	TRBV2	-	CASRRELAEAFF	TGTGCCAGCAGGAGGGAACTGGCTGAAGCTTTCTTT
TRBD2	TRBJ2-7	TRBV11-2	-	CASSLVGLVSYEQYF	TGTGCCAGCAGCTTAGTAGGACTAGTCTCCTACGAGCAGTACTTC
-	TRBJ2-3	TRBV11-1	-	CASSLGLAQYF	TGTGCCAGCAGCTTAGGGTTGGCGCAGTATTTT
-	TRBJ1-3	TRBV2	-	CASRSDTVSGNTIYF	TGTGCCAGCAGATCGGACACCGTCTCTGGAAACACCATATATTTT
-	TRBJ1-6	TRBV27	-	CASRTRYNSPLHF	TGTGCCAGCAGGACCAGATATAATTCACCCCTCCACTTT
-	TRBJ2-4	TRBV5-1	-	CASSLAESGGNIQYF	TGCGCCAGCAGCTTGGCCGAAAGTGGAGGGAACATTCAGTACTTC
-	TRBJ2-2	TRBV11-2	-	CASSSSGYGELFF	TGTGCCAGCAGCTCCTCAGGTTACGGGGAGCTGTTTTTT
-	TRBJ2-3	TRBV9	once	CASSARPGLITDTQYF	TGTGCCAGCAGCGCAAGGCCGGGACTTATCACAGATACGCAGTATTTT
-	TRBJ1-5	TRBV10-3	-	CAISVSGNQPQHF	TGTGCCATCAGTGTGTCAGGGAATCAGCCCCAGCATTTT
TRBD1	TRBJ1-6	TRBV25-1	-	CASSDRTGSYNSPLHF	TGTGCCAGCAGTGATCGGACAGGGTCCTATAATTCACCCCTCCACTTT
TRBD1	TRBJ1-5	TRBV19	-	CASRLQGALNQPQHF	TGTGCCAGTAGATTACAGGGGGCCCTCAATCAGCCCCAGCATTTT
-	TRBJ2-7	TRBV10-3	-	CAISEMAGTYEQYF	TGTGCCATCAGTGAGATGGCGGGGACCTACGAGCAGTACTTC
-	TRBJ2-1	TRBV7-7	-	CASSPTLGSYNEQFF	TGTGCTAGCAGCCCGACACTAGGATCCTACAATGAGCAGTTCTTC
TRBD1	TRBJ1-1	TRBV5-5	-	CASSLRTGSTEAFF	TGTGCCAGCAGCTTAAGGACAGGGAGCACTGAAGCTTTCTTT
-	TRBJ2-3	TRBV30	-	CAWSVHGILAADTQYF	TGTGCCTGGAGTGTACACGGTATACTAGCTGCAGATACGCAGTATTTT
-	TRBJ2-7	TRBV7-9	-	CASSPRDISYEQYF	TGTGCCAGCAGCCCCCGGGACATCTCCTACGAGCAGTACTTC
-	TRBJ1-4	TRBV2	-	CASKGEFNEKLFF	TGTGCCAGCAAAGGGGAGTTTAATGAAAAACTGTTTTTT
-	TRBJ2-7	TRBV5-4	-	CASSLSDTSYEQYF	TGTGCCAGCAGCCTCAGCGATACCTCCTACGAGCAGTACTTC
TRBD2	TRBJ2-2	TRBV5-4	-	CASSSGLAGYTGELFF	TGTGCCAGCAGCTCAGGACTAGCAGGTTACACCGGGGAGCTGTTTTTT
-	TRBJ1-5	TRBV7-2	-	CASSLGSRDISNQPQHF	TGTGCCAGCAGCTTAGGTTCCCGGGACATTAGCAATCAGCCCCAGCATTTT
TRBD2	TRBJ2-7	TRBV7-2	-	CASSFQITSGIREQYF	TGTGCCAGCAGCTTTCAAATAACTAGCGGGATACGCGAGCAGTACTTC
-	TRBJ2-3	TRBV29-1	once	CSVDRADTDTQYF	TGCAGCGTTGATAGAGCAGACACAGATACGCAGTATTTT
-	TRBJ1-5	TRBV6-1	-	CASTPLGVMVPQHF	TGTGCCAGCACTCCCCTCGGGGTGATGGTGCCCCAGCATTTT